Detailed here is one TCR beta chain. No antigen is known for it. Base qualities are not recorded, but no much larger clone differs from it by a single base. Explained via the paper, the time point label denotes: late sampling 161 to 241 days after vaccination in three convalescent patients. This specimen's treatment or condition label, per the study, means: approximately nine-day PBMC culture with coronavirus spike peptide pools or control peptides (ViraFEST assay). The study used the ViraFEST assay, which expanded antigen-specific T cells with peptide pools and then identified expanded clonotypes by TCR sequencing. The convalescent patients' positive SARS-CoV-2 PCR tests were from March to December 2020, which was before the Alpha, Beta and Delta variants emerged in the United States. Approximately 2.1 million PBMCs per well were cultured in IMDM with approximately 5% human AB serum and 9 to 10 IU/ml IL-2, plus 10 ug/ml peptide pools. On days 3 and 7, half of the culture medium was replaced with fresh IL-2-containing medium. Once the cells had been in culture for less than 12 days, the EasySep CD4+ T cell isolation kit was used to isolate CD4+ T cells by negative selection. PBMCs were separated from whole blood using Ficoll-Paque Plus gradient centrifugation and then either used fresh or cryopreserved at -140C. Each culture condition was generally run in triplicate wells.

The library was obtained by PCR. DNA from cultured CD4+ T cells was subjected to TCR sequencing with the Oncomine TCR Beta short-read assay at the Johns Hopkins FTIC core. Genomic DNA was extracted from the cultured CD4+ T cells with the QIAamp micro DNA kit. Oncomine TCR Beta libraries from cultured CD4+ T cells were pooled with unique dual indexes and sequenced on an Illumina iSeq 100. The authors' pipeline ran thus. Non-productive sequences were removed, and CDR3s not starting with C, not ending with F or W, or shorter than 7 amino acids were discarded. The MANAFEST web application identified antigen-specific clonotypes by comparing peptide-stimulated wells against reference wells and other culture wells. To be called positive, a clone needed an FDR below 0.05, an odds ratio above 5, and a productive frequency above 0.1% in at least two of three replicate wells. A clonotype was classed as cross-reactive if the clonotype showed significant expansion both in SARS-CoV-2 spike wells and in at least one common cold coronavirus spike condition. CDR3 homology was assessed with Levenshtein distances (stringdist) and unrooted phylogenetic trees (ape) in R version 3.6.1. The public reads were quality trimmed at Q25 with fastp and then assembled into clones with MiXCR by TCRdb, keeping productive beta chains. Here each entry gathers all rows of one CDR3 protein and keeps the most common genes and DNA. The V and J calls, along with clone size, are taken from TCRdb and not from the paper's own processing. The sample table contains more than 15,000 distinct CDR3 sequences; only one count was recorded for around half of them. 10% to 15% of the sample comes from the top ten.

The sample belongs to a study of vaccination and CD4 T cells after COVID-19 (dated by TCRdb to 2022 to 2024). For the study in its entirety: Convalescent patients had a positive SARS-CoV-2 result on nasal swab PCR, and of these patients, under ten had mild disease and one had severe disease. Culture stimuli were overlapping spike peptide pools from SARS-CoV-2 and from the common cold coronaviruses HCoV-NL63, HCoV-OC43 and HCoV-229E. As controls, cultures received a CEFX viral epitope pool (the positive control), an HIV-1 Nef peptide pool (the negative control), or no peptide at all. Three convalescent patients were sampled both early after vaccination (day 14) and late after vaccination (days 161 to 241). Post-COVID blood samples were collected from convalescent patients a median of approximately 100 days after diagnosis, with a range of about 30 to 161 days. In roughly 11 COVID-19 convalescent patients and several infection-naive healthy vaccine recipients, the spike-specific CD4+ TCR repertoire before mRNA vaccination was compared with the repertoire after mRNA vaccination. Each participant got two doses of either the Pfizer-BioNTech BNT162b2 vaccine (n=8) or the Moderna mRNA-1273 vaccine (n=2). The time from the second vaccine dose to post-vaccine blood sampling had a median of roughly 70 days and ranged from about 14 to 250 days. In the convalescent cohort there were six males and four females, among whom were two Hispanic individuals, seven Caucasians, two Asians and one multiracial person.

The germline V gene yields SNHLY for CDR1 and FYNNEI for CDR2. The junction shows trimming of 3 bases on V and 5 bases on J, plus 4 bases between the germline ends. Reading from cysteine to phenylalanine, the CDR3 counts 11 amino acids. The DNA shown is the 33-base CDR3, in frame from base 1. Study-level results and caveats: The median number of SARS-CoV-2-reactive clonotypes rose from approximately 20 after infection to 38 after vaccination, but the change was not significant. Of the vaccine-specific clones in convalescent patients, 304 of 307, or nearly all, reacted only to SARS-CoV-2 spike and did not cross-react with common cold coronaviruses. Among the post-vaccine SARS-CoV-2-reactive clones in convalescent patients, a median about 87% showed up only after vaccination, which suggests vaccine-specific priming. The number of convalescent patients in the study was relatively small, and the study did not examine early timepoints following natural infection.

Recombination connected TRBV2 to TRBJ2-5, with the D gene not confidently named. The TCR sequence derives from a human donor who had recovered from COVID-19. This specimen was CD4+ T cells from blood, cultured in vitro, taken about 7 months after SARS-CoV-2 vaccination. The nucleotide sequence reads as follows: TGTGCCAGCAGTGACTGGGAGACCCAGTACTTC. Its protein reads: CASSDWETQYF.